The sequence of this TCR beta chain was determined in a study of blood T cell repertoires in COVID-19. Data came from immunoSEQ multiplex PCR; TCRdb stores just in-frame clones and leaves some out. The table lists around 95,000 clones, 80% to 95% of them singletons, with roughly 2.1% in the top ten. Germline loops: CDR1 KGHSH, CDR2 LQKENI. The CDR3 length is 13 residues. Trimming took 3 bases from V and 0 from J, leaving 5 bases between them. This clonotype was sampled from a man in his forties or fifties with active COVID-19. The gene calls are TRBV18 and TRBJ1-1; D is uncertain. Sequenced sample: peripheral blood. In DNA, the CDR3 is TGTGCCAGCTCACCTCTTTTGAACACTGAAGCTTTCTTT. This sequence encodes CASSPLLNTEAFF.